Shown below are 17 T cell receptor beta chains from a single sample sequenced in a study of CD8 T cells in Susac syndrome (dated by TCRdb to about 2019). Receptors were amplified or captured by the immunoSEQ multiplex PCR assay. RNA was extracted using the RNeasy kit, and about 0.45 to 1 ug of the RNA was reverse transcribed with random hexamers. TCRdb reanalyzed the raw reads on its own, using fastp at Q25 for trimming and MiXCR for clone calling, and kept in-frame beta chains. Rows matching on CDR3 protein sequence are summarized as one entry with the most common DNA and genes. The sample contains 150,000 to 200,000 distinct CDR3 sequences, 90% to 95% of them found a single time. The ten largest clones capture over 0.095% of the sample. Sequences were obtained from CD4+ T cells from PBMCs. The source of these receptors is a human donor with Susac syndrome.

The chain links TRBV7-3 to TRBJ2-7, with 8 bases lining up with TRBD1. V shed 5 bases, J shed 1 base, and the junction held 10 bases outside the gene matches. Per the germline V gene, CDR1 is SGHTA and CDR2 is FQGTGA. The CDR3 has 16 residues. This CDR3 reads CASSPGTGHSSYEQYF. DNA of the CDR3: TGTGCCAGCAGCCCTGGGACAGGCCATTCTTCCTACGAGCAGTACTTC. The full variable domain, with the rest looked up from reference TRBV7-3 and TRBJ2-7, is GAGVSQTPSNKVTEKGKYVELRCDPISGHTALYWYRQSLGQGPEFLIYFQGTGAADDSGLPNDRFFAVRPEGSVSTLKIQRTERGDSAVYLCASSPGTGHSSYEQYFGPGTRLTVT.

In its sample, this clonotype was seen once. This rearrangement joins TRBV5-4 to TRBJ1-5, with D maybe TRBD1 (6 bases). The V end lost 4 bases, the J end lost 3 bases, and 14 bases lay between the germline ends. This CDR3 region has 15 residues. Germline V lookup: CDR1 SGHNT, CDR2 YYREEE (reference sequence). The CDR3 reads CASSPGAGLNQPQHF. The CDR3, as DNA: TGTGCCAGCAGCCCGGGGGCAGGGCTCAATCAGCCCCAGCATTTT.

This chain joins TRBV6-2 or TRBV6-3 and TRBJ2-7; D perhaps matches TRBD2 (5 bases). CDR3 length: 14 amino acids. With 7 bases removed from V and 1 base from J, the gap between germline ends came to 14 bases. Germline V gives CDR1 MNHEY, CDR2 SVGEGT. Here the CDR3 reads CASIGLPRSYEQYF. The CDR3 DNA follows: TGTGCCAGCATTGGACTCCCGAGGTCCTACGAGCAGTACTTC.

This chain joins TRBV2 and TRBJ1-6; 7 nucleotides agree with TRBD1. The CDR3 runs 14 residues. V gave up 7 bases and J gave up 5 bases; unmatched junction bases: 5. Germline CDR1 reads SNHLY; CDR2 reads FYNNEI. The CDR3 here is CASTPGGHNSPLHF. The CDR3 nucleotides read TGTGCCAGCACCCCAGGGGGTCATAATTCACCCCTCCACTTT.

The chain uses TRBV29-1 and TRBJ2-7; D is uncertain. This CDR3 is 12 amino acids long. In germline, CDR1 is SQVTM, CDR2 ANQGSEA. Trimming took 4 bases from V and 6 from J, leaving 13 bases between them. The CDR3 nucleotides are TGCAGCGTTGGCCATAACCCGTCCGAGCAGTACTTC. This codes for CSVGHNPSEQYF.

V usage is TRBV11-2 and J usage is TRBJ2-2; D assignment may be TRBD1 or TRBD2 (5 bases each). Germline values: CDR1 SGHAT, CDR2 FQNNGV. The germline V and J ends were trimmed by 4 bases and 8 bases, with 17 bases remaining between them. The CDR3 sequence is 15 residues long. The DNA of the CDR3 is TGTGCCAGCAGCTCCCGGGACCCCTCTAGAGGGGAGCTGTTTTTT. Protein sequence: CASSSRDPSRGELFF.

This clonotype has just a few counts. This chain joins TRBV11-2 and TRBJ2-1, with 13 bases matching TRBD2. Trimming took 3 bases from V and 6 from J; bases not matched to a gene: 2. CDR1 SGHAT and CDR2 FQNNGV come from the germline V gene. The CDR3 runs to 15 residues. Here the CDR3 DNA reads TGTGCCAGCAGCTTTACTAGCGGGGGGGCCAATGAGCAGTTCTTC. It is translated as CASSFTSGGANEQFF. Full variable domain (missing parts from reference TRBV11-2 and TRBJ2-1): EAGVAQSPRYKIIEKRQSVAFWCNPISGHATLYWYQQILGQGPKLLIQFQNNGVVDDSQLPKDRFSAERLKGVDSTLKIQPAKLEDSAVYLCASSFTSGGANEQFFGPGTRLTVL.

The chain recombines TRBV6-1 with TRBJ2-3; a possible D gene is TRBD2 (6 bases). The CDR3 has 16 residues. The V end lost 6 bases, the J end lost 10 bases, and 26 bases lay between the germline ends. Germline CDR1 MNHNS, CDR2 SASEGT. The CDR3 DNA reads TGTGCCAGCAGCATGGACTATCAGCTTCGTGGTCGGGCGCAGTATTTT. It specifies CASSMDYQLRGRAQYF.

V is TRBV2 and J is TRBJ2-6; D may be TRBD1 (6 bases). V dropped 7 bases and J dropped 4 bases, with 14 bases sitting between them. Per the germline V gene, CDR1 is SNHLY and CDR2 is FYNNEI. This CDR3 region has 15 residues. CDR3 nucleotide sequence: TGTGCCAGCATTTCAACAGGGTCGGGGGCCAACGTCCTGACTTTC. It translates to CASISTGSGANVLTF.

This chain connects TRBV4-3 to TRBJ2-6; TRBD1 agrees at 7 bases. The CDR3 consists of 16 residues. V shed 3 bases and J 4 bases; nucleotides not matched to a gene: 6. From germline, CDR1 is LGHNA and CDR2 YSLEER. The CDR3 bases are TGCGCCAGCAGCCAGCCGACAGGGCCGGGGGCCAACGTCCTGACTTTC. It yields the protein CASSQPTGPGANVLTF.

The chain employs TRBV20-1 and TRBJ2-5, with TRBD2 matching over 14 bases. The CDR3 consists of 16 residues. From germline, CDR1 is DFQATT and CDR2 SNEGSKA (reference sequence). The trim removed 8 bases at V and 1 base at J, leaving 9 bases unmatched. CDR3 nucleotides: TGCAGTATGACTAGCGGGGGGGCCACTGTCCAAGAGACCCAGTACTTC. Protein sequence: CSMTSGGATVQETQYF.

This clonotype was picked up one time. In nucleotides, the CDR3 is TGTGCCAGCAGCGTAGCTAGCGGGATTTACAATGAGCAGTTCTTC. Its translation: CASSVASGIYNEQFF. This chain uses TRBV9 with TRBJ2-1; 9 bases map to TRBD2. J lost 4 bases, V lost 0 bases, and 2 bases had no gene match. Germline CDR1 reads SGDLS; CDR2 reads YYNGEE. The CDR3 length is 15 residues.

This clonotype was seen only a few times. V usage is TRBV18 and J usage is TRBJ2-5; a weak D match, TRBD2 (6 bases). This CDR3 region has 13 residues. Per germline, CDR1 KGHSH and CDR2 LQKENI. V lost 3 bases and J lost 4, with 9 bases in between. CDR3 loop: CASSPGLGETQYF. CDR3 in DNA: TGTGCCAGCTCACCGGGACTTGGAGAGACCCAGTACTTC.

This clonotype came up once. The chain combines TRBV19 with TRBJ1-2; tentatively, D is TRBD1 (6 bases). The CDR3 length is 12 residues. Per the germline V gene, CDR1 is LNHDA and CDR2 is SQIVND (reference sequence). V was pared by 9 bases and J by 4 bases, with 12 bases between. The CDR3, as DNA: TGTGCCAGCGAAACAGGGAGCTATGGCTACACCTTC. The encoded protein is CASETGSYGYTF.

The DNA of the CDR3 is TGCAGCGTTGAAGATCCCGGAGCCTATGGCTACACCTTC. Its protein product is CSVEDPGAYGYTF. The chain links TRBV29-1 to TRBJ1-2; D is ambiguous. CDR1 is SQVTM, CDR2 ANQGSEA, per germline. V was trimmed by 0 bases and J by 4 bases, leaving 9 bases between them. The CDR3 spans 13 residues.

The chain recombines TRBV29-1 with TRBJ2-3; 8 bases align to TRBD1. The CDR3 length is 14 residues. Germline V CDR1 and CDR2: SQVTM, ANQGSEA. Trimming cost V 6 bases and J 4 bases; bases outside gene matches: 9. In DNA form, the CDR3 reads TGCAGCGTCCGGGACGGACAGGGTTCAGATACGCAGTATTTT. The encoded protein is CSVRDGQGSDTQYF.

The rearrangement uses TRBV12-3 or TRBV12-4 and TRBJ1-5, with TRBD1 matching 11 bases. The CDR3 runs to 14 residues. V dropped 6 bases and J dropped 9; count of bases not matched to a gene: 7. The CDR3 loop is CASSRDRGIGPQHF. The CDR3 nucleotides are TGTGCCAGCAGCCGGGACAGGGGGATTGGGCCCCAGCATTTT.